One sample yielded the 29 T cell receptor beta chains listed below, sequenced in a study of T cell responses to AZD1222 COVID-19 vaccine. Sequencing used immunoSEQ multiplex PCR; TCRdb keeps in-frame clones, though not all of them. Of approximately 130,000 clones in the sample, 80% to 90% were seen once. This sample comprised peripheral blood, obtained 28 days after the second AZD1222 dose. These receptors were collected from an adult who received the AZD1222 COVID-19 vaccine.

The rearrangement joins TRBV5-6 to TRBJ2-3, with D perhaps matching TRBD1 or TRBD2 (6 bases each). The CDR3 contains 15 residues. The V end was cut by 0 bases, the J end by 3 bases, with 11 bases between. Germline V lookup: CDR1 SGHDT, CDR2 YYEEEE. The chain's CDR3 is CASSLGPGATDTQYF. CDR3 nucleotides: TGTGCCAGCAGCTTGGGTCCGGGGGCTACAGATACGCAGTATTTT.

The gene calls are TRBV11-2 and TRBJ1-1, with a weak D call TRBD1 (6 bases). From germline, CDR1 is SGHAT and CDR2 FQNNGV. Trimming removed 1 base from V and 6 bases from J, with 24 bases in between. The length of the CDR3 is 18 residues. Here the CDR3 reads CASSLGRPGGVRGPEAFF. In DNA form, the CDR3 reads TGTGCCAGCAGCTTAGGGCGGCCGGGCGGAGTCAGGGGCCCTGAAGCTTTCTTT.

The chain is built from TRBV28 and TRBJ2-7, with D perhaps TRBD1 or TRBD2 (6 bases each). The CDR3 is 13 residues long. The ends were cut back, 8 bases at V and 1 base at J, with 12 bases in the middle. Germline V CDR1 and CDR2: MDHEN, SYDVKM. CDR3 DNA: TGTGCCAGCCGACGGGGGCCGTCCTACGAGCAGTACTTC. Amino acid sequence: CASRRGPSYEQYF.

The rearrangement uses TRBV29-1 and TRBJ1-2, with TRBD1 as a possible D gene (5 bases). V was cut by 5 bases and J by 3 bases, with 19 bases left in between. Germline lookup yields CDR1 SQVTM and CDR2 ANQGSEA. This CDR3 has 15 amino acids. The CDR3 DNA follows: TGCAGCGTTTTCTTCGTCGGGGGACTGGACTATGGCTACACCTTC. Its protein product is CSVFFVGGLDYGYTF.

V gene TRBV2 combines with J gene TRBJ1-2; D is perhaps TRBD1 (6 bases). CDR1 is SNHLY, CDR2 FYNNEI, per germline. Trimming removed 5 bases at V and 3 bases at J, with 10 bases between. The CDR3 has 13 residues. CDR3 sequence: CASSLDSDYGYTF. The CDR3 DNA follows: TGTGCCAGCAGTCTGGACAGTGACTATGGCTACACCTTC.

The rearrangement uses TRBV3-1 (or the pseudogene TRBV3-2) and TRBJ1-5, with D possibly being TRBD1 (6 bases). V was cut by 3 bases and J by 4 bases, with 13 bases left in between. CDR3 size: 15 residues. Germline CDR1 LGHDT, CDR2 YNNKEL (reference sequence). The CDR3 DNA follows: TGTGCCAGCAGCCACAGCAGGGGTTCGAATCAGCCCCAGCATTTT. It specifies CASSHSRGSNQPQHF.

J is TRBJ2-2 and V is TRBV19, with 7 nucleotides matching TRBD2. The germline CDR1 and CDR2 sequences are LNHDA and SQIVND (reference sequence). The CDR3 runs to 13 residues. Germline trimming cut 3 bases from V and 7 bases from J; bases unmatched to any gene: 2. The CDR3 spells CASSIGRIGELFF. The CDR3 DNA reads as TGTGCCAGTAGTATCGGGAGGATCGGGGAGCTGTTTTTT.

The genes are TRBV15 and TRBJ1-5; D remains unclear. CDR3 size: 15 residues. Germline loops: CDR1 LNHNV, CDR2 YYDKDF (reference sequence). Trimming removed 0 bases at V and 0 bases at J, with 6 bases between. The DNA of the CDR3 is TGTGCCACCAGCAGAGATGTGGATAGCAATCAGCCCCAGCATTTT. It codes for CATSRDVDSNQPQHF. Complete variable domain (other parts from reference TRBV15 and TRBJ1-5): DAMVIQNPRYQVTQFGKPVTLSCSQTLNHNVMYWYQQKSSQAPKLLFHYYDKDFNNEADTPDNFQSRRPNTSFCFLDIRSPGLGDTAMYLCATSRDVDSNQPQHFGDGTRLSIL.

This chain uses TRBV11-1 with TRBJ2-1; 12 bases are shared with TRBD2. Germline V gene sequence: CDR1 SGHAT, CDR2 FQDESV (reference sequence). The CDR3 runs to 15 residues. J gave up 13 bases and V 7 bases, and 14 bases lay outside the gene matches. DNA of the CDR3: TGTGCCAGCACCAGGCGGGCTAGCGGGGGGGCCAGTCAGTTCTTC. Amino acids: CASTRRASGGASQFF.

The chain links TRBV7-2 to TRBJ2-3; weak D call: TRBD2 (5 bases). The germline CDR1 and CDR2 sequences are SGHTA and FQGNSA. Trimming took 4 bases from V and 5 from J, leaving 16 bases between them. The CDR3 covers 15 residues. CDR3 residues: CASSSPGLPGDTQYF. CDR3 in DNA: TGTGCCAGCAGCTCCCCCGGACTGCCGGGAGATACGCAGTATTTT.

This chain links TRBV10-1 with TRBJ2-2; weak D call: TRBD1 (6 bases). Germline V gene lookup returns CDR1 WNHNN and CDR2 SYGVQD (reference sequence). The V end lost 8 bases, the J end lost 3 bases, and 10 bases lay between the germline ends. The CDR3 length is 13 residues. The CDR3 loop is CASQDRDTGELFF. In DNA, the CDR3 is TGCGCCAGCCAGGACAGAGACACCGGGGAGCTGTTTTTT.

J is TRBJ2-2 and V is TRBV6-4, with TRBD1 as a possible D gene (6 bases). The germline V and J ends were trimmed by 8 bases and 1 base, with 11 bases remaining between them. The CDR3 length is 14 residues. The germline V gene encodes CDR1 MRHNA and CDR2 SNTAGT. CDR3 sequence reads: CASPGHRNTGELFF. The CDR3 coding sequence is TGTGCCAGCCCGGGACATAGGAACACCGGGGAGCTGTTTTTT.

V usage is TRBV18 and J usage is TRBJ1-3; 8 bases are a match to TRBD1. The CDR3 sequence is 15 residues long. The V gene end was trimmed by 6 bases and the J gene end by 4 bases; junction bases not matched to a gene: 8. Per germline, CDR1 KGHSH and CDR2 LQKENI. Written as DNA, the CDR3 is TGTGCCAGCTCCCTCGCAGGGGGCAGAGGAAACACCATATATTTT. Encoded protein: CASSLAGGRGNTIYF.

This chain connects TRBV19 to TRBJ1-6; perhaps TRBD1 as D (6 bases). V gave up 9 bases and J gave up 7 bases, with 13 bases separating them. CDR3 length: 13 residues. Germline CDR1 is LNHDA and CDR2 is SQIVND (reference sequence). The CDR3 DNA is TGTGCCAGCGCACAGGGTGGGAATTCACCCCTCCACTTT. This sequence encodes CASAQGGNSPLHF.

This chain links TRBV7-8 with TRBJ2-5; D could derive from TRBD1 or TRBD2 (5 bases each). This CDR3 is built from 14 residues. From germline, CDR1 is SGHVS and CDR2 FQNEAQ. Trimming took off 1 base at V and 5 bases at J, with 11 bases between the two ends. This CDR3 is CASSLDAEGETQYF. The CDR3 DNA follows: TGTGCCAGCAGCTTAGACGCAGAGGGGGAGACCCAGTACTTC.

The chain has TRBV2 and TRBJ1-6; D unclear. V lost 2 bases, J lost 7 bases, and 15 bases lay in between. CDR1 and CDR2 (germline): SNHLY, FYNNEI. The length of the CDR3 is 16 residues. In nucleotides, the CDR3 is TGTGCCAGCAGTGAATTACCGAGGATGAGGAATTCACCCCTCCACTTT. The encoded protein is CASSELPRMRNSPLHF.

Written as DNA, the CDR3 is TGTGCCAGCAGCTTATCCCCCCAGGGGGACGAGCAGTACTTC. Amino acid sequence: CASSLSPQGDEQYF. This rearrangement joins TRBV7-9 to TRBJ2-7; 7 nucleotides line up with TRBD1. This CDR3 has 14 residues. V lost 2 bases to trimming and J lost 5 bases; unmatched junction nucleotides: 6. The germline CDR1 and CDR2 sequences are SEHNR and FQNEAQ (reference sequence).

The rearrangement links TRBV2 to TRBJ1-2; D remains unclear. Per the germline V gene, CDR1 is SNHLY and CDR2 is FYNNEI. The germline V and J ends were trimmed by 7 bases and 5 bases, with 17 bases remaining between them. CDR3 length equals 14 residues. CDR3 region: CASTLGQLVYGYTF. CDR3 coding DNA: TGTGCCAGCACCTTAGGGCAGCTAGTTTATGGCTACACCTTC. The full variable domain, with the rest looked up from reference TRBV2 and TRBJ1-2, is EPEVTQTPSHQVTQMGQEVILRCVPISNHLYFYWYRQILGQKVEFLVSFYNNEISEKSEIFDDQFSVERPDGSNFTLKIRSTKLEDSAMYFCASTLGQLVYGYTFGSGTRLTVV.

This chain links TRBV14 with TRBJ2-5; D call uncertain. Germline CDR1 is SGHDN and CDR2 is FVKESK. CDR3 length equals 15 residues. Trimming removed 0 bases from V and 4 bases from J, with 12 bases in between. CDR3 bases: TGTGCCAGCAGCCAAGATCTGGCTGGTGGAGAGACCCAGTACTTC. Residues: CASSQDLAGGETQYF.

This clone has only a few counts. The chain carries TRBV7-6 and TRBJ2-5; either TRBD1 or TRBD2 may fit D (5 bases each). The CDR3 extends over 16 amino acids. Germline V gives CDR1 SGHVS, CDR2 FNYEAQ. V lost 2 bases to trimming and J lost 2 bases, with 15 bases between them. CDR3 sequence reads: CASSLRGRGAQETQYF. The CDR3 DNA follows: TGTGCCAGCAGCTTAAGGGGTCGGGGAGCACAAGAGACCCAGTACTTC.

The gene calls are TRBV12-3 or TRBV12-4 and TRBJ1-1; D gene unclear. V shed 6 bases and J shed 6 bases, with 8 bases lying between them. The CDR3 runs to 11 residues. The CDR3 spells CASRSSPEAFF. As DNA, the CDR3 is TGTGCCAGCAGATCCTCCCCTGAAGCTTTCTTT.

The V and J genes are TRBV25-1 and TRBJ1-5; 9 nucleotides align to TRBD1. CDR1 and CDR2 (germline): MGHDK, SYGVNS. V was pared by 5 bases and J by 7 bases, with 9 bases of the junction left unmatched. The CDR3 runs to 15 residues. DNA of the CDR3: TGTGCCAGCAGTAGGACGGACAGGGGAGAGCAGCCCCAGCATTTT. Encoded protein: CASSRTDRGEQPQHF. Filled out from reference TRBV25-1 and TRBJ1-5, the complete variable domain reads EADIYQTPRYLVIGTGKKITLECSQTMGHDKMYWYQQDPGMELHLIHYSYGVNSTEKGDLSSESTVSRIRTEHFPLTLESARPSHTSQYLCASSRTDRGEQPQHFGDGTRLSIL.

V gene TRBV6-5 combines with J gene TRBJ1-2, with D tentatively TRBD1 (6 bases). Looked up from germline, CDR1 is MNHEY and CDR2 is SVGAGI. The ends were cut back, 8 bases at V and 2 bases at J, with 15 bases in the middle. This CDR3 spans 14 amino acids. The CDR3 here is CASAKDQGNYGYTF. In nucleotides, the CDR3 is TGTGCCAGCGCCAAGGACCAGGGGAACTATGGCTACACCTTC.

The CDR3 nucleotides read TGTGCCAGCAGTTCACTAAGACAGCAGAACACTGAAGCTTTCTTT. Its translation is CASSSLRQQNTEAFF. The genes are TRBV27 and TRBJ1-1; D possibly corresponds to TRBD1 (5 bases). The V and J ends lost 4 bases and 1 base respectively, with 13 bases between them. The CDR3 covers 15 residues. The germline gives CDR1 MNHEY, CDR2 SMNVEV (reference sequence).

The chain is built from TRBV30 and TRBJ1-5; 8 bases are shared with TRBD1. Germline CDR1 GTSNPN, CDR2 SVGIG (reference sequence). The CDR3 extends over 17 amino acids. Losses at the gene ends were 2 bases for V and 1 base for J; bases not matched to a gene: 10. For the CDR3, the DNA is TGTGCCTGGAGTACGAGGACAGGGACGTTAAGCAATCAGCCCCAGCATTTT. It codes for CAWSTRTGTLSNQPQHF.

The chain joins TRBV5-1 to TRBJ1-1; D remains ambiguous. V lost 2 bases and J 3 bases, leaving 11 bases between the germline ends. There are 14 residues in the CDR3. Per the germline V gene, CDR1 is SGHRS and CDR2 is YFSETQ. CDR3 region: CASSFGSSDTEAFF. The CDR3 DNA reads TGCGCCAGCAGCTTCGGCAGTAGTGACACTGAAGCTTTCTTT.

The CDR3 coding sequence is TGTGCCAGCAAGCCATGGACAGGGGATGACTATGGCTACACCTTC. Residues: CASKPWTGDDYGYTF. The V and J genes are TRBV2 and TRBJ1-2; 9 bases are a match to TRBD1. J gave up 3 bases and V 7 bases, and 9 bases lay outside the gene matches. Germline-derived CDR1 and CDR2 are SNHLY and FYNNEI. The CDR3 is 15 amino acids.

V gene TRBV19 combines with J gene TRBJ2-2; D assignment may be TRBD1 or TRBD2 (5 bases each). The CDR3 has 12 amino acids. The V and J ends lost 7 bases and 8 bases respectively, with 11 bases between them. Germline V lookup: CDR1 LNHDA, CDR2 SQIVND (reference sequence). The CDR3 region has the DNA TGTGCCAGTATGTGGGACGCTGGGGAGCTGTTTTTT. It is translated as CASMWDAGELFF.

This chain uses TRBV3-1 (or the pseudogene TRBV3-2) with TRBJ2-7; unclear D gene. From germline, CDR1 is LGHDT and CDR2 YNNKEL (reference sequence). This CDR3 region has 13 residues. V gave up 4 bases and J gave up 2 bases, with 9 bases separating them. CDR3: CASSLGRTYEQYF. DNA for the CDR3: TGTGCCAGCAGCCTTGGACGGACCTACGAGCAGTACTTC.